This T cell receptor (beta chain) was profiled in a study of blood T cell repertoires in COVID-19. Study-wide background: Samples taken during acute and convalescent COVID-19 were collected in the United States, Italy and Spain.

Authors' analysis steps: The authors estimated nucleated cell counts from reference gene primer amplification. This table comes from immunoSEQ multiplex PCR, and its TCRdb copy is limited to in-frame clones, with some not included. The V and J calls and clone size come from that table; D and trimming were worked out from the DNA. The sample gives 440,000 or so clones, about 89% of which show up once; around 1.5% is in the top ten. The sequencing sample was made of peripheral blood. The sequence derives from a middle-aged woman with COVID-19, enrolled during active disease.

The DNA of the CDR3 is TGTGCCAGCAGCTTGGATCCAGGGAATAATGAAAAACTGTTTTTT. This codes for CASSLDPGNNEKLFF. The chain couples TRBV5-5 to TRBJ1-4, with D tentatively TRBD1 (5 bases). This CDR3 spans 15 amino acids. Germline values: CDR1 SGHKS, CDR2 YYEKEE (reference sequence). V was cut by 0 bases and J by 4 bases, with 10 bases left in between.